The present entry profiles one TCR beta chain with its context. The antigen is undetermined. The CDR3 covers 17 residues. V was trimmed by 5 bases and J by 1 base, leaving 20 bases between them. Germline CDR1 and CDR2: SGHRS and YFSETQ. Specified treatment: some 19 received Ad26.COV2.S at low or high dose, single or two shots; about five received placebo; per-sample allocation not given. It was on day 63 after the first vaccine or placebo injection that samples were taken. The donor's status was that of an adult aged 18-55 years in Boston. This specimen comes from a study of Ad26.COV2.S vaccination and SARS-CoV-2 variants. The overall study: Into the muscle, Ad26.COV2.S was dosed once or twice, 56 days apart.

Sequenced by immunoSEQ multiplex PCR; TCRdb stores in-frame clones only, minus some. The repertoire has over 400,000 clones, around 92% of them found once; the top ten carry more than 1.5%. Study-level results: Responses of T cells in total may have been underestimated by the TCR breadth and depth analyses. Similar non-spike TCR breadth was seen in vaccine and placebo recipients.

The chain links TRBV5-1 to TRBJ2-3; tentative D call: TRBD2 (5 bases). The sequence was collected from a person between 18 and 60 years old who received the Ad26.COV2.S COVID-19 vaccine or a placebo. Source: peripheral blood, taken in a trial of Ad26.COV2.S vaccine versus placebo. DNA of the CDR3: TGCGCCAGCAGACGACCCACCGGGAACCAGGGCACAGATACGCAGTATTTT. It is translated as CASRRPTGNQGTDTQYF.